The present entry profiles one T cell receptor (beta chain) with its context. This entry is derived from a study of blood T cell repertoires in COVID-19. Turning to the study itself: The samples span acute and convalescent COVID-19 from the United States, Italy and Spain. From T cells, B-cell-depleted T cells, or PBMCs came the material, which was cDNA or gDNA.

V was pared by 4 bases and J by 3 bases, with 7 bases between. CDR1 is SNHLY and CDR2 is FYNNEI in the germline V gene. The CDR3 spans 13 residues. Participant age was roughly 18 to 90 years, and participants resided in around 24 US areas. In the authors' workflow: Nucleated cell number was recorded as an estimate derived from reference gene primer amplification. The assay was immunoSEQ multiplex PCR, and TCRdb's table has in-frame clones only and misses some. V and J calls and clone size are as listed in that table; D and trimming were resolved from the DNA. Of some 200,000 clones in the sample, about four fifths are singletons; the top ten hold about 1.3%.

The chain has TRBV2 and TRBJ1-5; D remains unclear. This receptor was identified in a woman aged 35 to 49 with acute COVID-19. The sequenced sample was PBMCs or T cells enriched from blood (not recorded which). The DNA for the CDR3 is TGTGCCAGCAGTGGGACTAACAATCAGCCCCAGCATTTT. Its protein product is CASSGTNNQPQHF. The complete variable domain, with remaining parts taken from reference TRBV2 and TRBJ1-5, reads EPEVTQTPSHQVTQMGQEVILRCVPISNHLYFYWYRQILGQKVEFLVSFYNNEISEKSEIFDDQFSVERPDGSNFTLKIRSTKLEDSAMYFCASSGTNNQPQHFGDGTRLSIL.